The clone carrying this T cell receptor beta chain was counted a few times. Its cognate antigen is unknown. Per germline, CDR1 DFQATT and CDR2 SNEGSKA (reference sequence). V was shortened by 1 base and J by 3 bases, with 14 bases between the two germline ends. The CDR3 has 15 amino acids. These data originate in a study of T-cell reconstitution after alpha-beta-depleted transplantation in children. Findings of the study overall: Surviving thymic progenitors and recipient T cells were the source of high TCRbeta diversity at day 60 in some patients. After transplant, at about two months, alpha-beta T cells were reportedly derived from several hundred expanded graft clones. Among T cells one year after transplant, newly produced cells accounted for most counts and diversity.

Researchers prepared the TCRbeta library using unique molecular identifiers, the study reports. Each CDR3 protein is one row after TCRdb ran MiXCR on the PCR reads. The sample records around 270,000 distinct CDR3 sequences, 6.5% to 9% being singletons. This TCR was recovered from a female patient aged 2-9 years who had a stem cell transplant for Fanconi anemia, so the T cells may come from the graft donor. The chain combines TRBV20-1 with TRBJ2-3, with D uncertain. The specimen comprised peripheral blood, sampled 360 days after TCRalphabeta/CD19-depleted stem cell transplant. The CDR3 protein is CSARVGNTVTDTQYF. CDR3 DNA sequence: TGCAGTGCTAGAGTAGGTAACACGGTGACAGATACGCAGTATTTT.